The T cell receptor beta chain described here comes from a study of cytomegalovirus exposure and HLA in healthy donors. Study at large: Out of 150 million to 200 million T cells, an earlier analysis found over 90 million unique TCR beta sequences in total.

Both 60 Vbeta primers and 13 Jbeta primers went into the PCR. Using immunoSEQ multiplex PCR, the repertoire was profiled, and TCRdb retains in-frame clones only, with some absent. The sample lists 100,000 to 150,000 clones, almost 85% seen once, with 2.5% to 3% in the top ten. The germline V gene has CDR1 MNHEY and CDR2 SVGAGI. Trimming took 4 bases from V and 4 from J, leaving 17 bases between them. This CDR3 has 16 amino acids. The material sequenced was PBMCs. The chain is built from TRBV6-5 and TRBJ2-1, with D maybe TRBD2 (6 bases). The sequence came from a boy between 2 and 10 years old in good health and CMV-seronegative. The CDR3 DNA reads TGTGCCAGCAGTTCACCCATAACTAGCCCATACAATGAGCAGTTCTTC. Translating gives CASSSPITSPYNEQFF.